The 13 T cell receptor beta chains below were found in one sample sequenced in a study of beta chain bispecific antibodies for T cell cancers. Via MiXCR, TCRdb re-called the 5' RACE reads, giving one row per CDR3 protein. Of 20,000 to 25,000 distinct CDR3 sequences in the sample, just over 2% are singletons; the top ten hold about 5.5%. These receptors have no known antigen. Study-wide results and limits: Versus anti-CD19, anti-TRBV12 exposure cut the TRBV12-3 share of TRBV signal by approximately 99%. Normal T cells contributed less of the targeted TRBV signal than the leukemia cells did.

T cells were expanded from blood mononuclear cells for 2 to 3 days with anti-CD3 OKT3 or CD3/CD28 beads. Sequenced here: healthy donor T cells cultured with leukemia cells, sampled from a culture containing a bispecific antibody targeting TCR Vbeta12. These TCRs come from a human donor in good health. Some clones in this sample may be carry-over from other donors' samples.

This clonotype was seen many times. The V and J genes are TRBV4-1 and TRBJ2-3; no clear D. The CDR3 runs to 14 residues. In germline, CDR1 is MGHRA, CDR2 YSYEKL. V was clipped by 8 bases and J by 2 bases, with 14 bases between them. The CDR3 protein is CASALDRATDTQYF. CDR3 nucleotides: TGCGCCAGCGCCCTAGATCGGGCCACAGATACGCAGTATTTT.

This clonotype was observed at least ten times. The chain links TRBV20-1 to TRBJ1-2; TRBD1 matches 7 bases. This CDR3 region has 19 residues. Trimming removed 0 bases from V and 5 bases from J; junction bases left unmatched: 21. CDR1 and CDR2 (germline): DFQATT, SNEGSKA (reference sequence). In DNA, the CDR3 is TGCAGTGCTAGAGATCTAGACAGGGAAATTGAGGTGGTGGAATATGGCTACACCTTC. It specifies CSARDLDREIEVVEYGYTF.

This clonotype is medium-sized by share. V gene TRBV6-6 combines with J gene TRBJ1-1; 10 bases are shared with TRBD1. This CDR3 is 14 amino acids long. Germline trimming cut 5 bases from V and 4 bases from J; bases unmatched to any gene: 4. CDR1 and CDR2 (germline): MNHNY, SVGAGI (reference sequence). The CDR3 DNA reads as TGTGCCAGCAGTCCGCGGACAGGGGGCACTGAAGCTTTCTTT. Protein product: CASSPRTGGTEAFF.

This clonotype was recorded at least ten times. The gene calls are TRBV19 and TRBJ1-1; D unresolved. Germline values: CDR1 LNHDA, CDR2 SQIVND (reference sequence). The CDR3 loop spans 14 amino acids. V gave up 3 bases and J gave up 8 bases, with 16 bases separating them. In nucleotides, the CDR3 is TGTGCCAGTAGTATGGGATCGCAGGTACTCGAAGCTTTCTTT. Translating gives CASSMGSQVLEAFF.

This clonotype has at least ten counts. The V and J genes are TRBV27 and TRBJ1-2; 11 positions agree with TRBD1. Losses at the gene ends were 3 bases for V and 3 bases for J; bases not matched to a gene: 9. The CDR3 length is 17 residues. Looked up from germline, CDR1 is MNHEY and CDR2 is SMNVEV (reference sequence). Here the CDR3 DNA reads TGTGCCAGCAGTTTGGGTCCCCCGGGACAGGGGGACTATGGCTACACCTTC. This codes for CASSLGPPGQGDYGYTF.

This clonotype was seen ten or more times. The V gene is TRBV7-6, the J gene TRBJ1-1; D is possibly TRBD1 (5 bases). The germline V gene encodes CDR1 SGHVS and CDR2 FNYEAQ. The CDR3 consists of 14 residues. V shed 1 base and J shed 4 bases, with 10 bases lying between them. CDR3 protein: CASSLGGLSTEAFF. As DNA, the CDR3 is TGTGCCAGCAGCTTAGGGGGCTTGAGCACTGAAGCTTTCTTT.

This clonotype was seen a few times. This sequence joins TRBV13 and TRBJ2-5; 13 bases align to TRBD2. Germline V CDR1 and CDR2: PRHDT, FYEKMQ (reference sequence). This CDR3 has 16 residues. Germline trimming cut 5 bases from V and 1 base from J; bases unmatched to any gene: 4. CDR3 amino acids: CASSVLAGGLQETQYF. CDR3 DNA: TGTGCCAGCAGCGTACTAGCGGGGGGGCTCCAAGAGACCCAGTACTTC.

Many counts were recorded for this clonotype. The J gene is TRBJ2-1, the V gene TRBV7-8, with a possible D match to TRBD2 (7 bases). This CDR3 region has 13 residues. Germline CDR1 reads SGHVS; CDR2 reads FQNEAQ. V lost 3 bases and J lost 9, with 12 bases in between. The CDR3 sequence: CASSLGGRAEQFF. CDR3 bases: TGTGCCAGCAGCTTGGGGGGGCGGGCTGAGCAGTTCTTC. Based on the CDR3 plus reference TRBV7-8 and TRBJ2-1, the full variable domain is GAGVSQSPRYKVAKRGQDVALRCDPISGHVSLFWYQQALGQGPEFLTYFQNEAQLDKSGLPSDRFFAERPEGSVSTLKIQRTQQEDSAVYLCASSLGGRAEQFFGPGTRLTVL.

This clonotype occurred many times. The V gene is TRBV28, the J gene TRBJ2-5, with 9 positions matching TRBD2. V was clipped by 1 base and J by 3 bases; unmatched bases: 6. The germline V gene has CDR1 MDHEN and CDR2 SYDVKM. This CDR3 is built from 16 residues. The CDR3 loop reads CASSLLTSGIKETQYF. DNA for the CDR3: TGTGCCAGCAGTTTATTGACTAGCGGTATAAAAGAGACCCAGTACTTC.

This clonotype counts as medium-sized. V and J are TRBV20-1 and TRBJ2-7; 10 bases line up with TRBD2. There are 14 residues in the CDR3. V dropped 6 bases and J dropped 1; count of bases not matched to a gene: 6. Germline loops: CDR1 DFQATT, CDR2 SNEGSKA (reference sequence). This CDR3 reads CSAHPSGGSYEQYF. DNA of the CDR3: TGCAGTGCCCACCCTAGCGGGGGTTCCTACGAGCAGTACTTC.

This clonotype was observed many times. This rearrangement joins TRBV20-1 to TRBJ1-5; TRBD1 matches at 7 bases. This CDR3 region has 13 residues. Germline assignment: CDR1 DFQATT and CDR2 SNEGSKA (reference sequence). J lost 5 bases, V lost 4 bases, and 5 bases had no gene match. The CDR3 is CSAMYRGDQPQHF. The CDR3 DNA follows: TGCAGTGCTATGTACAGGGGCGATCAGCCCCAGCATTTT.

This clonotype was recorded many times. V usage is TRBV6-1 and J usage is TRBJ2-1; D may be TRBD2 (7 bases). The CDR3 runs 16 residues. The V gene lost 6 bases and the J gene lost 5 bases, with 20 bases spanning the gap. The V gene's germline CDR1 is MNHNS and CDR2 SASEGT. This CDR3 is CASSPEGGTFNNEQFF. CDR3 nucleotides: TGTGCCAGCAGCCCGGAGGGGGGGACCTTTAACAATGAGCAGTTCTTC.

The table lists this clonotype with many counts. The chain combines TRBV5-1 with TRBJ2-1; TRBD2 agrees at 15 bases. This CDR3 is built from 16 residues. The germline V gene has CDR1 SGHRS and CDR2 YFSETQ. The ends lost 4 bases at V and 4 bases at J; junction bases unmatched: 3. The CDR3, as DNA: TGCGCCAGCAGCCCAGGGACTAGCGGGGGGTACAATGAGCAGTTCTTC. Residues: CASSPGTSGGYNEQFF.